This is a list of T cell receptor beta chains from one sample in a study of blood T cell repertoires in COVID-19. This table comes from immunoSEQ multiplex PCR, and its TCRdb copy is limited to in-frame clones, with some not included. This sample has roughly 100,000 clones, with about nine tenths found just once. Sequenced sample: peripheral blood. Every receptor here comes from a woman aged 50 to 65 with COVID-19, enrolled during active disease. Both conserved end residues are part of each CDR3. D genes are given only for firm matches.

J	V	D	DNA	CDR3
TRBJ2-5	TRBV12-3/TRBV12-4	.	TGTGCCAGCAGTTTACTAGAGACCCAGTACTTC	CASSLLETQYF
TRBJ2-5	TRBV7-2	.	TGTGCCAGCAGCTTAGGGTCAGGGCAAGAGACCCAGTACTTC	CASSLGSGQETQYF
TRBJ2-3	TRBV30	TRBD2	TGTGCCTGGAGCGGGGGGGCCACAGATACGCAGTATTTT	CAWSGGATDTQYF
TRBJ2-1	TRBV6-5	.	TGTGCCAGCAGTTACACTGACAGCTACAATGAGCAGTTCTTC	CASSYTDSYNEQFF
TRBJ1-1	TRBV3-1/TRBV3-2	TRBD1	TGTGCCAGCAGCCAAGGGTCTGACAGGGACGCTTTCTTT	CASSQGSDRDAFF
TRBJ1-5	TRBV3-1/TRBV3-2	.	TGTGCCAGCAGACCTCGGACCCCGGACAGTAAAAATCAGCCCCAGCATTTT	CASRPRTPDSKNQPQHF
TRBJ1-1	TRBV3-1/TRBV3-2	TRBD1	TGTGCCAGCAGCCAACAACAGGGGTCCCCTGGGGCTTTCTTT	CASSQQQGSPGAFF
TRBJ1-5	TRBV7-2	.	TGTGCCAGCAGCAAGACAGGATATAGCAATCAGCCCCAGCATTTT	CASSKTGYSNQPQHF
TRBJ1-2	TRBV9	.	TGTGCCAGCAGCGTAGACCCGGACAGATATGGCTACACCTTC	CASSVDPDRYGYTF
TRBJ1-2	TRBV7-2	.	TGTGCCAGCAGCTTAGGGCAGGGGTCACGTGGCTACACCTTC	CASSLGQGSRGYTF
TRBJ2-3	TRBV2	TRBD1	TGTGCCAGCAGCGAACGACAGGGTCTTTTAGATACGCAGTATTTT	CASSERQGLLDTQYF
TRBJ1-1	TRBV16	.	TGTGCCAGCAGCCAATCTCGACAGAACACTGAAGCTTTCTTT	CASSQSRQNTEAFF
TRBJ1-2	TRBV29-1	.	TGCAGCGCCGGGGTGGGGTTTGGGGGCTACACCTTC	CSAGVGFGGYTF
TRBJ2-7	TRBV30	.	TGTGCCTGGGAGTACGGCGGTGGCTCCTACGAGCAGTACTTC	CAWEYGGGSYEQYF
TRBJ1-4	TRBV11-3	.	TGTGCCAGCAGCTACAGGGCCCCCTCGGAAAAACTGTTTTTT	CASSYRAPSEKLFF
TRBJ2-3	TRBV11-2	TRBD1	TGTGCCAGCAGCCCAACAGGGGATTCCACAGATACGCAGTATTTT	CASSPTGDSTDTQYF
TRBJ1-5	TRBV12-5	TRBD1	TGTGCTAGTGCCCAAGGGACAGTTAATAGCAATCAGCCCCAGCATTTT	CASAQGTVNSNQPQHF
TRBJ1-5	TRBV28	TRBD1	TGTGCCAGCAGTTTCTCGACAGGGGTTAACAATCAGCCCCAGCATTTT	CASSFSTGVNNQPQHF
TRBJ2-7	TRBV5-1	.	TGCGCCAGCAGCTTGGCCGGAGGGGCCGCCAGTTACGAGCAGTACTTC	CASSLAGGAASYEQYF
TRBJ2-7	TRBV7-3	TRBD2	TGTGCCAGCAGCCGGTCCGGGGGGGACTCCTACGAGCAGTACTTC	CASSRSGGDSYEQYF
TRBJ1-2	TRBV7-3	TRBD1	TGTGCCAGCAGCGACGGGACAGGGGGAAGCTATGGCTACACCTTC	CASSDGTGGSYGYTF
TRBJ1-1	TRBV4-2	TRBD1	TGTGCCAGCAGCCAAGCTCTCCTGGGACAGGAGAAGACTGAAGCTTTCTTT	CASSQALLGQEKTEAFF
TRBJ2-7	TRBV5-4	TRBD1	TGTGCCAGCAGCCCCGGGACAGGGGGCTTCTACGAGCAGTACTTC	CASSPGTGGFYEQYF
TRBJ2-1	TRBV5-1	TRBD1	TGCGCCAGCAGGTGGCAGGGGGATAAGGGCAATGAGCAGTTCTTC	CASRWQGDKGNEQFF